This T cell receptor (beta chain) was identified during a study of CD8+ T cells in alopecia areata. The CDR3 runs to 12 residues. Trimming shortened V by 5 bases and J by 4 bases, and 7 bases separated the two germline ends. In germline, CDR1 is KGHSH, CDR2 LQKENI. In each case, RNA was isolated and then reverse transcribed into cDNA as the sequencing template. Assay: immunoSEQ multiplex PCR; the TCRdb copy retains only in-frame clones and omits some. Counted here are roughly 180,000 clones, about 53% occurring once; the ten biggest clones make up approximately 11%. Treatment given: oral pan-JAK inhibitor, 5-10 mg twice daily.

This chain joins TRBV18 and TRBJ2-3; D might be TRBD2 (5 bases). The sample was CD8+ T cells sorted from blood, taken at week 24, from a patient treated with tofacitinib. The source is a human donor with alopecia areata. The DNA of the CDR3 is TGTGCCAGCTCAACCGGGGCAGATACGCAGTATTTT. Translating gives CASSTGADTQYF.